Presented here are 3 T cell receptor beta chains from one specimen sequenced in a study of blood T cell repertoires in COVID-19. Generated by immunoSEQ multiplex PCR, the TCRdb table keeps only in-frame clones and is missing some. The repertoire includes approximately 60,000 clones, 75% to 90% of them detected once, and approximately 20% sits in the top ten. The sample was peripheral blood. These receptors were taken from an elderly woman with COVID-19, enrolled during active disease.

This clone showed up just a few times. The chain couples TRBV27 to TRBJ2-7; 9 bases map to TRBD2. J lost 2 bases, V lost 5 bases, and 7 bases had no gene match. Germline lookup yields CDR1 MNHEY and CDR2 SMNVEV (reference sequence). This CDR3 is 15 amino acids long. CDR3 coding DNA: TGTGCCAGCAGTCTCAACCGCGGGGGGGCCTACGAGCAGTACTTC. This codes for CASSLNRGGAYEQYF.

This clone was counted only a few times. V usage is TRBV4-1 and J usage is TRBJ2-2, with no clear D. CDR3 length: 16 residues. CDR1 and CDR2 (germline): MGHRA, YSYEKL. The V end was cut by 6 bases, the J end by 7 bases, with 21 bases between. This CDR3 reads CASSPLPGASNGELFF. CDR3 bases: TGCGCCAGCAGTCCACTCCCCGGAGCATCCAACGGGGAGCTGTTTTTT.

This clone was seen only once. The chain is built from TRBV7-9 and TRBJ1-2; 8 bases match TRBD1. CDR1 and CDR2 from the germline V gene are SEHNR and FQNEAQ (reference sequence). The ends lost 5 bases at V and 8 bases at J; junction bases unmatched: 10. The CDR3 spans 14 residues. The DNA of the CDR3 is TGTGCCAGCAGCCATTCCGGACAGGGAAAGGGCTACACCTTC. Residues: CASSHSGQGKGYTF.